The subject of this entry is one T cell receptor (beta chain). Its cognate antigen is unknown. V shed 3 bases and J shed 11 bases, with 8 bases lying between them. Germline CDR1 and CDR2: ENHRY and SYGVKD. CDR3 length: 11 amino acids. This sample was taken from a study of response to subunit inactivated influenza vaccine. Study observations and caveats: Each seasonal influenza vaccination, the authors suggested, recruits few new T cells.

TCRdb re-called the RT-PCR reads with MiXCR, one entry per CDR3 protein. The sample holds just under 550,000 distinct CDR3 sequences; under 30% are singletons and the top ten take 2.5% to 3%. The sample was also linked to a second study, of T cells expressing NK-cell markers. That work adds: Template switching by 5'RACE with UMIs generated the TCR beta cDNA. Dominant NKG2C+ clonotypes accounted for roughly 1.0-7.0% of CD8+ T cells in about six donors.

The chain links TRBV10-3 to TRBJ2-1; no reliable D call. The source of this sequence is a man aged 50-60 years who received an inactivated influenza vaccine. Sequenced here: CD4+ T cells sorted from PBMCs, sampled 11 to 12 days after vaccination. DNA for the CDR3: TGTGCCATCAGTGATGAGCGTAAGCAGTTCTTC. Translated, it gives CAISDERKQFF.